This note documents a single TCR beta chain sequence. The antigen is unknown. Individually, cDNA molecules had unique molecular identifiers attached to them. A single record per CDR3 protein comes from TCRdb applying MiXCR to the 5' RACE reads. This table has about 55,000 distinct CDR3 sequences, around 14% appearing once. This sample is drawn from a study of early T cells in non-severe SARS-CoV-2 infection. About the study: Sequenced bulk RNA came from whole blood that was unsorted, and chains were unpaired.

General observations from the study: Private and CD4 specificities were missed by VDJdb matching, which favored anti-spike CD8 responses.

In germline, CDR1 is LGHDT, CDR2 YNNKEL (reference sequence). V dropped 1 base and J dropped 4 bases, with 7 bases sitting between them. The length of the CDR3 is 13 residues. This sequence was found in an adult who was a healthcare worker with PCR-confirmed SARS-CoV-2 infection or an uninfected control (not recorded which). Here the sequenced sample was whole blood, taken at baseline. This chain links TRBV3-1 with TRBJ1-2; D is undetermined. The CDR3 coding sequence is TGTGCCAGCAGCCAAGGGTTACTCTATGGCTACACCTTC. Its translation is CASSQGLLYGYTF.